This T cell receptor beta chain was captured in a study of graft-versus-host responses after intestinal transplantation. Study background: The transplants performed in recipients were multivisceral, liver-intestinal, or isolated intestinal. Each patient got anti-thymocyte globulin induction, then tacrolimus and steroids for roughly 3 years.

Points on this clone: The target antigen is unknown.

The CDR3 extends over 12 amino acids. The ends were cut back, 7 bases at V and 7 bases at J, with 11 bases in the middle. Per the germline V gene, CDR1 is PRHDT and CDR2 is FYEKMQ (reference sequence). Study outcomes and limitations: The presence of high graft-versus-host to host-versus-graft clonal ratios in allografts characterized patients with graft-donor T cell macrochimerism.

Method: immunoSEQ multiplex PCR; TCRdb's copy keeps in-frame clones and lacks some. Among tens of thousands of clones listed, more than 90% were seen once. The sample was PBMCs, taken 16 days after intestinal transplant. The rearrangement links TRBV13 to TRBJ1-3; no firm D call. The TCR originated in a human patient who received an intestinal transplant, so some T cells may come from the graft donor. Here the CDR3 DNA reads TGTGCCAGCAATGATCCGTGGAACACCATATATTTT. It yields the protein CASNDPWNTIYF.